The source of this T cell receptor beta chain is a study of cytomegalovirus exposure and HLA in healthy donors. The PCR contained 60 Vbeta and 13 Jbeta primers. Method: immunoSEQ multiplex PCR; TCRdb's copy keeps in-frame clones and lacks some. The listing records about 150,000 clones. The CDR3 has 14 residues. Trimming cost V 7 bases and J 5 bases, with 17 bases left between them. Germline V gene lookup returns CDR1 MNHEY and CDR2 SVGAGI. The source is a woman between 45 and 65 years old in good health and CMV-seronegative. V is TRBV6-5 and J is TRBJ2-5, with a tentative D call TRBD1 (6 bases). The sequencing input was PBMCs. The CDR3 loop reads CASTYGQGSETQYF. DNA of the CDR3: TGTGCCAGCACCTACGGGCAGGGGTCGGAGACCCAGTACTTC.